These T cell receptor beta chains were read from a single sample in a study of blood T cell repertoires in COVID-19. TCRdb's copy holds only in-frame clones and misses some; the assay was immunoSEQ multiplex PCR. The repertoire includes around 250,000 clones, about 85% of them detected once, and about 6.9% sits in the top ten. Sequencing was performed on PBMCs or T cells enriched from blood (not recorded which). The receptors come from a woman aged 50 to 60 who had been exposed to COVID-19. Each CDR3 is given without its conserved first and last residue. Fields, in order: J gene, V gene, CDR3 length, CDR3 protein.

TRBJ1-1,TRBV7-9,11,ASSVSGSTEAF
TRBJ2-5,TRBV11-2,13,ASSSLAGGRETQY
TRBJ1-1,TRBV4-3,14,ASSQDSFEMNTEAF
TRBJ1-4,TRBV5-6,15,ASSSRSTFAANEKLF
TRBJ1-4,TRBV7-2,12,ASSRGGREEKLF
TRBJ1-5,TRBV19,13,ASSINRVGNQPQH
TRBJ2-3,TRBV5-1,12,ASTTDRGTDTQY
TRBJ2-3,TRBV20-1,9,SAAHTDTQY
TRBJ2-4,TRBV19,14,ASSTGTGRGKNIQY
TRBJ1-2,TRBV6-5,13,ASTGVGVGDYGYT
TRBJ1-5,TRBV4-3,14,ASSQDNRTPNQPQH
TRBJ2-2,TRBV10-3,18,AISARLMIASGESTGELF
TRBJ2-7,TRBV21-1,14,ASSKVGIRGTYEQY
TRBJ2-3,TRBV5-1,16,ASSQAGRVGTSTDTQY
TRBJ2-2,TRBV7-9,14,ASSPRTLTNTGELF
TRBJ2-2,TRBV29-1,12,SVEKGHNTGELF
TRBJ1-4,TRBV11-2,11,GGPKSTNEKLF
TRBJ2-7,TRBV6-5,12,ASTGRVLSYEQY
TRBJ1-1,TRBV2,12,ASSENTGGRRAF
TRBJ1-1,TRBV27,11,ASSLTRGTEAF
TRBJ2-6,TRBV5-1,14,ASSLDSAPGANVLT
TRBJ1-3,TRBV5-5,12,ASSYDRAGNTIY
TRBJ1-1,TRBV5-1,11,ASSSLSNTEAF
TRBJ1-2,TRBV5-1,12,ASSTEGTGYGYT
TRBJ2-1,TRBV21-1,14,ASSKARQGSYNEQF
TRBJ2-7,TRBV5-6,12,ASSLQGGGYEQY
TRBJ2-5,TRBV9,13,ASSVDGKLGETQY
TRBJ2-7,TRBV7-9,14,ASSLGTGVLSYEQY
TRBJ2-2,TRBV21-1,12,ASSPWTASGELF
TRBJ2-5,TRBV9,11,ASSVGVLETQY
TRBJ2-1,TRBV9,11,ASSSGGYNEQF
TRBJ2-7,TRBV7-9,14,ASSLARGQGEYEQY
TRBJ1-1,TRBV27,11,ASTLHANTEAF
TRBJ1-2,TRBV5-1,10,ASSEPNYGYT
TRBJ2-3,TRBV7-9,14,ASSPWDRGFIDTQY
TRBJ1-2,TRBV25-1,10,ASMEATDGYT
TRBJ1-1,TRBV10-3,16,AISAEFGLRPKDTEAF
TRBJ1-1,TRBV29-1,10,SVRTGRTEAF
TRBJ1-2,TRBV27,12,ASSLASRGNGYT
TRBJ2-2,TRBV19,13,ASSIGGANTGELF
TRBJ1-1,TRBV21-1,16,ASSKEGGTGLVDTEAF
TRBJ1-5,TRBV7-9,10,ASSLDTQPQH
TRBJ2-7,TRBV7-8,12,ASSFGQVSYEQY
TRBJ1-5,TRBV10-3,14,AISESRSLTSQPQH
TRBJ1-1,TRBV4-1,14,ASSQDAGDRITEAF
TRBJ2-7,TRBV7-8,12,ASSFGDTSYEQY
TRBJ1-1,TRBV2,11,ASSSGHLDEAF
TRBJ1-3,TRBV19,11,ASTGAPGNTIY
TRBJ2-2,TRBV5-1,13,ASSLVGGANGELF
TRBJ2-4,TRBV7-9,14,ASSSSGTGGKNIQY